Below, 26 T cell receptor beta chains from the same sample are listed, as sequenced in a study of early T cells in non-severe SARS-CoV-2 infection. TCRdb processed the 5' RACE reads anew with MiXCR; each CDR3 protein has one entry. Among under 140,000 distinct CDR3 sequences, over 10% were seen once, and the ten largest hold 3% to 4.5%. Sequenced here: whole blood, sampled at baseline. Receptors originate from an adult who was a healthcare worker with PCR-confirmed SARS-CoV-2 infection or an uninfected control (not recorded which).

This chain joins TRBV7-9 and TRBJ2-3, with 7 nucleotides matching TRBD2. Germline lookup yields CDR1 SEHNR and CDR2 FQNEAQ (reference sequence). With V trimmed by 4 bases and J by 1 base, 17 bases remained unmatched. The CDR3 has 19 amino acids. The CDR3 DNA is TGTGCCAGCAGCTCCCTTTGGGCTAGCGGAGACAAAGGCACAGATACGCAGTATTTT. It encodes CASSSLWASGDKGTDTQYF.

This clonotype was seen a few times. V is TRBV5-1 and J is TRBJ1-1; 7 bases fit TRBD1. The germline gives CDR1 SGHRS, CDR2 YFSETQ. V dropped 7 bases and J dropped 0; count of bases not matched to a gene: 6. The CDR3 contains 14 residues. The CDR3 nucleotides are TGCGCCAGCGTTGAGGGGGCTATGAACACTGAAGCTTTCTTT. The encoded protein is CASVEGAMNTEAFF.

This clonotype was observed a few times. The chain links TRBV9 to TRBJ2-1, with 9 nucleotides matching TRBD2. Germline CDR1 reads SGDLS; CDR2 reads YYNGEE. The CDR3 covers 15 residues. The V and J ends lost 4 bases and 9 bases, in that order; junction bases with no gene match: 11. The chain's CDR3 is CASSPTSGQRSEQFF. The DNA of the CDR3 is TGTGCCAGCAGCCCTACTAGCGGGCAACGCAGTGAGCAGTTCTTC.

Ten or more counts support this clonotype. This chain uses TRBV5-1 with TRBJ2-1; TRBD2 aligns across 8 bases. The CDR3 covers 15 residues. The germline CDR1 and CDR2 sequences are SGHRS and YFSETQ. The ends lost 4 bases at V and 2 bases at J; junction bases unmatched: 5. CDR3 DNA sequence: TGCGCCAGCAGCCGCGGGGGGACCACCTACAATGAGCAGTTCTTC. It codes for CASSRGGTTYNEQFF.

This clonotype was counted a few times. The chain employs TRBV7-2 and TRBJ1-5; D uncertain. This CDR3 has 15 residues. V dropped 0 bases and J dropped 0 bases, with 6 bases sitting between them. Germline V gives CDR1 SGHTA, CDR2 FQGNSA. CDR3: CASSLAGISNQPQHF. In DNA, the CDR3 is TGTGCCAGCAGCTTAGCGGGGATTAGCAATCAGCCCCAGCATTTT.

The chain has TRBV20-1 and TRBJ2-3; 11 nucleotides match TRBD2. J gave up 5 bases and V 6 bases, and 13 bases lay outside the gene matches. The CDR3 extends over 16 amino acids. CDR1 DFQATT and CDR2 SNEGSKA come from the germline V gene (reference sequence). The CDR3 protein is CSASPSGGLGGDTQYF. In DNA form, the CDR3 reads TGCAGTGCGAGCCCTAGCGGGGGGCTCGGGGGAGATACGCAGTATTTT.

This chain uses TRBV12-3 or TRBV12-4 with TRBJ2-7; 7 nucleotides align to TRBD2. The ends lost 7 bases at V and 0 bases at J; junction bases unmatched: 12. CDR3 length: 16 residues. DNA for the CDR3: TGTGCCAGCAACGCGGGGGACTCGCCTAGCTCCTACGAGCAGTACTTC. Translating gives CASNAGDSPSSYEQYF.

The CDR3 region is CASRRGQRNYNSPLHF. As DNA, the CDR3 is TGTGCCAGCAGACGGGGACAGAGAAACTATAATTCACCCCTCCACTTT. The V and J genes are TRBV12-3 or TRBV12-4 and TRBJ1-6; 7 nucleotides agree with TRBD1. The CDR3 sequence is 16 residues long. Losses at the gene ends were 6 bases for V and 3 bases for J; bases not matched to a gene: 8.

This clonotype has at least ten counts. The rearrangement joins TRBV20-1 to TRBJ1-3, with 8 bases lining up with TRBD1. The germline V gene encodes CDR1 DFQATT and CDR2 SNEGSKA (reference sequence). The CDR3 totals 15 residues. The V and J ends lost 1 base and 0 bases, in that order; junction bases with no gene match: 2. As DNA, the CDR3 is TGCAGTGCTAGAGCAGGGGGCTACTCTGGAAACACCATATATTTT. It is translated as CSARAGGYSGNTIYF.

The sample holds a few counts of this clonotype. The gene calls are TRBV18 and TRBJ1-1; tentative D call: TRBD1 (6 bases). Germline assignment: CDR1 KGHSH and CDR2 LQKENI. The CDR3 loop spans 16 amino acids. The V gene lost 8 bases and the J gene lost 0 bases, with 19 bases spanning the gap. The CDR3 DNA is TGTGCCAGCCGCAGCGTTACGGGGGGCGTGAACACTGAAGCTTTCTTT. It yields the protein CASRSVTGGVNTEAFF. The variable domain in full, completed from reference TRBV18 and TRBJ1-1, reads NAGVMQNPRHLVRRRGQEARLRCSPMKGHSHVYWYRQLPEEGLKFMVYLQKENIIDESGMPKERFSAEFPKEGPSILRIQQVVRGDSAAYFCASRSVTGGVNTEAFFGQGTRLTVV.

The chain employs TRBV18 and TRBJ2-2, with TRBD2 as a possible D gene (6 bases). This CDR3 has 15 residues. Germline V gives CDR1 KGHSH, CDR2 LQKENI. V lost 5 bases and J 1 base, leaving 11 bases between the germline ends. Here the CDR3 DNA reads TGTGCCAGCTCAACGGGACTCCGGAACACCGGGGAGCTGTTTTTT. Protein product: CASSTGLRNTGELFF.

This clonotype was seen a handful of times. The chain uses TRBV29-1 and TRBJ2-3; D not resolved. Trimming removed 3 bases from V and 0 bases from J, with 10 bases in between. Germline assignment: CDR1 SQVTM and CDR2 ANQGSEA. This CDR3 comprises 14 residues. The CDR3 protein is CSVDHRASTDTQYF. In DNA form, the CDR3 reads TGCAGCGTTGACCACAGAGCTAGCACAGATACGCAGTATTTT.

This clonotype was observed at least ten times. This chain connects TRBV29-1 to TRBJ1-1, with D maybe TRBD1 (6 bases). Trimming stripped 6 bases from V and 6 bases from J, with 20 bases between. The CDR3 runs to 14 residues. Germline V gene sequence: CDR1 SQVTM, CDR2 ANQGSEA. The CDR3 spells CSVNPEARQAEAFF. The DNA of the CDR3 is TGCAGCGTAAACCCAGAGGCAAGACAGGCTGAAGCTTTCTTT.

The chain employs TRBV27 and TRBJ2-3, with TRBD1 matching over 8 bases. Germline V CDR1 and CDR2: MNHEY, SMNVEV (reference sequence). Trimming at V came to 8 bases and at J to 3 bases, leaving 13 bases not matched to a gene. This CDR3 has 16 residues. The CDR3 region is CASCSPDREFTDTQYF. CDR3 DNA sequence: TGTGCCAGCTGTTCCCCGGACAGGGAGTTTACAGATACGCAGTATTTT.

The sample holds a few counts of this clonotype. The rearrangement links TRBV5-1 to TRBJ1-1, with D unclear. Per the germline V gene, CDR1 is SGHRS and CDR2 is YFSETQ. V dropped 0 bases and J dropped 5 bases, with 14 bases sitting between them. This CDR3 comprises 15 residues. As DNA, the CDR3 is TGCGCCAGCAGCTTGGGGTCTCGAGACGGAACTGAAGCTTTCTTT. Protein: CASSLGSRDGTEAFF.

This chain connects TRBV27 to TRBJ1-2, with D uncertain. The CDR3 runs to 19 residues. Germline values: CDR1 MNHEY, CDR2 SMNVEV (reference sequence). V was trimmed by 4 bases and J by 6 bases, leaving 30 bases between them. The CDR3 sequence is CASSSQTPPHYTPAHGYTF. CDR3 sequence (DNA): TGTGCCAGCAGTTCCCAAACCCCCCCTCATTACACACCCGCCCATGGCTACACCTTC.

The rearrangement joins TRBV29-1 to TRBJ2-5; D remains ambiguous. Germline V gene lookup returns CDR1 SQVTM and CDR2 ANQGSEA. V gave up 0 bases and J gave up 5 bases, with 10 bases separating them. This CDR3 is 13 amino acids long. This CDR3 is CSVEEGPQETQYF. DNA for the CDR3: TGCAGCGTTGAAGAAGGGCCACAGGAGACCCAGTACTTC.

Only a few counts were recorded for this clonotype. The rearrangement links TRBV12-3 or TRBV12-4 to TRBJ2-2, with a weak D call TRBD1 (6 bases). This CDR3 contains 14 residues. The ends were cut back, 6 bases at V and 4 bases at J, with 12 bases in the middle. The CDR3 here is CASSPGTPTGELFF. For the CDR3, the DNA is TGTGCCAGCAGCCCCGGGACACCCACCGGGGAGCTGTTTTTT.

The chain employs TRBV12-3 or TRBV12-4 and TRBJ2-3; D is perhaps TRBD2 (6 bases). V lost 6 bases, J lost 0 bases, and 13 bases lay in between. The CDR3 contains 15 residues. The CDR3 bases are TGTGCCAGCAGCCTCTTTAGCGGTAGCACAGATACGCAGTATTTT. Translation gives CASSLFSGSTDTQYF.

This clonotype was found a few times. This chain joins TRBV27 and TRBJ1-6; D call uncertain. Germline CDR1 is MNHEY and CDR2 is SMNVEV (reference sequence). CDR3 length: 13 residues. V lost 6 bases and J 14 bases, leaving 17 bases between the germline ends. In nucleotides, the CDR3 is TGTGCCAGCAGGATCGTCTATCAAGACACCCTCCACTTT. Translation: CASRIVYQDTLHF.

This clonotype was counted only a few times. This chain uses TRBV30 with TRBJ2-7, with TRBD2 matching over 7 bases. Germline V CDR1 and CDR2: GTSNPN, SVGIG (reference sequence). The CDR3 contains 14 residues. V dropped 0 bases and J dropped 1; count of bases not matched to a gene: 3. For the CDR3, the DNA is TGTGCCTGGAGTGTGGGGGAGGGATCCTACGAGCAGTACTTC. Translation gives CAWSVGEGSYEQYF.

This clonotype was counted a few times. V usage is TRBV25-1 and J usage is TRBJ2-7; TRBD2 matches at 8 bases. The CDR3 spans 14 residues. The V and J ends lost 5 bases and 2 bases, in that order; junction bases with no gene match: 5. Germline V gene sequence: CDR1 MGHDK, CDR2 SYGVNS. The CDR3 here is CASSTPGLAYEQYF. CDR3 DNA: TGTGCCAGCAGTACACCGGGACTAGCCTACGAGCAGTACTTC.

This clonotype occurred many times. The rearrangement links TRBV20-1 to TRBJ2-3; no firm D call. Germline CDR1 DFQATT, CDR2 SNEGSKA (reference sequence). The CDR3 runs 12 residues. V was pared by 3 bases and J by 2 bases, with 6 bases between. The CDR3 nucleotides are TGCAGTGCTAGCCTTTCCACAGATACGCAGTATTTT. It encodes CSASLSTDTQYF.

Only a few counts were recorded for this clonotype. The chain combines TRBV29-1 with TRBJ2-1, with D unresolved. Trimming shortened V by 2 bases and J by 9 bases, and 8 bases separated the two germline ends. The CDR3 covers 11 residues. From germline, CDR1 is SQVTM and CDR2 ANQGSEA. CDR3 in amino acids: CSVESLREQFF. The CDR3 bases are TGCAGCGTTGAATCCCTACGTGAGCAGTTCTTC.

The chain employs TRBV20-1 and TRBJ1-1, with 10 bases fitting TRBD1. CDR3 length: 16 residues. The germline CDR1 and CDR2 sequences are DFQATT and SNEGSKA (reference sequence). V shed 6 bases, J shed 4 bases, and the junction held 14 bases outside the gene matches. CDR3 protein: CSAPGTGADFGTEAFF. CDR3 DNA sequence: TGCAGTGCGCCCGGGACAGGGGCCGACTTCGGCACTGAAGCTTTCTTT.

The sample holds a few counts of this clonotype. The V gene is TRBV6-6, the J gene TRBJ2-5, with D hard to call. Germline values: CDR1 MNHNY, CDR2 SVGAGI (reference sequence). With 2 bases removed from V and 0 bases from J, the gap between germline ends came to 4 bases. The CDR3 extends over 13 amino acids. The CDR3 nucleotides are TGTGCCAGCAGTTACCCAGACCAAGAGACCCAGTACTTC. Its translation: CASSYPDQETQYF.